The 29 T cell receptor beta chains below were found in one sample sequenced in a study of identical twins. One entry per CDR3 protein, called by TCRdb with MiXCR from the 5' RACE reads. This repertoire shows some 440,000 distinct CDR3 sequences, roughly a quarter found once; its top ten account for about 2.9%. The sample was also reused in another study, on T cells expressing NK-cell markers.

Input material: CD4+ T cells sorted from blood. Receptors originate from a woman under 30 in good health.

The chain recombines TRBV5-1 with TRBJ2-3, with D perhaps TRBD2 (5 bases). Germline-derived CDR1 and CDR2 are SGHRS and YFSETQ. This CDR3 region has 13 residues. With 4 bases removed from V and 4 bases from J, the gap between germline ends came to 10 bases. The CDR3, as DNA: TGCGCCAGCAGCCTTAGCGCTTCAGATACGCAGTATTTT. Protein: CASSLSASDTQYF.

This clonotype came up a few times. This chain joins TRBV6-5 and TRBJ2-2, with 8 nucleotides matching TRBD1. This CDR3 has 16 residues. Trimming cost V 2 bases and J 1 base; bases outside gene matches: 3. Germline lookup yields CDR1 MNHEY and CDR2 SVGAGI. CDR3 protein: CASSYGGTGNTGELFF. The CDR3 nucleotides read TGTGCCAGCAGTTACGGCGGGACAGGGAACACCGGGGAGCTGTTTTTT.

This clonotype was seen only a few times. The CDR3 loop reads CSAPASGRAHADEQFF. The CDR3, as DNA: TGCAGTGCACCCGCTAGCGGGAGGGCTCACGCGGATGAGCAGTTCTTC. The chain joins TRBV20-1 to TRBJ2-1, with 12 bases lining up with TRBD2. Germline V gives CDR1 DFQATT, CDR2 SNEGSKA (reference sequence). This CDR3 contains 16 residues. Trimming took 6 bases from V and 8 from J; bases not matched to a gene: 14.

The table lists this clonotype with a few counts. The chain carries TRBV7-2 and TRBJ2-3; 9 positions match TRBD2. The CDR3 runs 13 residues. Germline assignment: CDR1 SGHTA and CDR2 FQGNSA. The V and J ends lost 11 bases and 5 bases, in that order; junction bases with no gene match: 8. The CDR3 DNA reads TGTGCCGGATCTAGCGGGATAAGAGATACGCAGTATTTT. Residues: CAGSSGIRDTQYF.

CDR3 region: CASSLAWGTDIQYF. The CDR3 bases are TGTGCCAGCAGCTTAGCTTGGGGGACGGACATTCAGTACTTC. The chain is built from TRBV11-2 and TRBJ2-4, with D perhaps given as TRBD1 or TRBD2 (5 bases each). The CDR3 is made up of 14 amino acids. V was pared by 1 base and J by 8 bases, with 12 bases between. Germline CDR1 and CDR2: SGHAT and FQNNGV.

This clonotype was detected only a few times. The chain couples TRBV7-2 to TRBJ1-2; D is uncertain. The CDR3 totals 12 residues. V was pared by 5 bases and J by 3 bases, with 7 bases between. Germline V CDR1 and CDR2: SGHTA, FQGNSA. The CDR3 here is CASSQKHYGYTF. CDR3 DNA sequence: TGTGCCAGCAGCCAAAAGCACTATGGCTACACCTTC. Using reference TRBV7-2 and TRBJ1-2 for the parts outside the CDR3, the full variable domain is GAGVSQSPSNKVTEKGKDVELRCDPISGHTALYWYRQSLGQGLEFLIYFQGNSAPDKSGLPSDRFSAERTGGSVSTLTIQRTQQEDSAVYLCASSQKHYGYTFGSGTRLTVV.

This chain uses TRBV27 with TRBJ2-4; no clear D. The CDR3 is 14 amino acids. V gave up 8 bases and J gave up 6 bases, with 17 bases separating them. Germline V lookup: CDR1 MNHEY, CDR2 SMNVEV (reference sequence). The CDR3 sequence is CASGDLSRVNIQYF. The CDR3 nucleotides are TGTGCCAGCGGAGACCTCTCCCGCGTAAACATTCAGTACTTC.

CDR3 nucleotides: TGTGCCTGGAGTCCGGGACTTCACACAGATACGCAGTATTTT. Translated, it gives CAWSPGLHTDTQYF. The chain links TRBV30 to TRBJ2-3; the D gene is possibly TRBD2 (6 bases). V lost 2 bases, J lost 2 bases, and 11 bases lay in between. The CDR3 totals 14 residues. CDR1 and CDR2 from the germline V gene are GTSNPN and SVGIG (reference sequence).

This clonotype appeared a few times. The chain is built from TRBV5-1 and TRBJ1-1, with 7 positions matching TRBD1. This CDR3 contains 12 residues. J gave up 10 bases and V 6 bases, and 9 bases lay outside the gene matches. Germline CDR1 and CDR2: SGHRS and YFSETQ. CDR3 residues: CASTLTGEGAFF. For the CDR3, the DNA is TGCGCCAGCACCCTAACAGGGGAAGGAGCTTTCTTT.

This clonotype was seen ten or more times. The J gene is TRBJ1-5, the V gene TRBV25-1; the D is unclear. From germline, CDR1 is MGHDK and CDR2 SYGVNS. The germline V and J ends were trimmed by 8 bases and 6 bases, with 11 bases remaining between them. CDR3 size: 12 residues. The chain's CDR3 is CASSRRGQPQHF. The CDR3 DNA follows: TGTGCCAGCTCCAGGCGGGGTCAGCCCCAGCATTTT.

This clonotype was detected a few times. This sequence joins TRBV20-1 and TRBJ2-3; 10 positions match TRBD1. Germline V gene sequence: CDR1 DFQATT, CDR2 SNEGSKA (reference sequence). After removal of 2 bases from V and 8 bases from J, the junction contained 4 bases not matched to a gene. There are 13 residues in the CDR3. The CDR3 sequence is CSARPGTGVTQYF. For the CDR3, the DNA is TGCAGTGCTAGACCCGGGACAGGGGTTACGCAGTATTTT.

This clonotype appeared a few times. The chain carries TRBV7-2 and TRBJ2-1; 8 positions agree with TRBD2. The trim removed 5 bases at V and 1 base at J, leaving 10 bases unmatched. The CDR3 runs to 17 residues. Germline CDR1 is SGHTA and CDR2 is FQGNSA. The CDR3 region has the DNA TGTGCCAGCAGCCCGGGAGCCGGGAGGGGATCCTACAATGAGCAGTTCTTC. Translated: CASSPGAGRGSYNEQFF. The full variable domain, its missing parts supplied by reference TRBV7-2 and TRBJ2-1, is GAGVSQSPSNKVTEKGKDVELRCDPISGHTALYWYRQSLGQGLEFLIYFQGNSAPDKSGLPSDRFSAERTGGSVSTLTIQRTQQEDSAVYLCASSPGAGRGSYNEQFFGPGTRLTVL.

The V and J genes are TRBV7-2 and TRBJ2-7; 7 nucleotides match TRBD1. The germline CDR1 and CDR2 sequences are SGHTA and FQGNSA. The CDR3 spans 13 residues. J lost 7 bases, V lost 3 bases, and 6 bases had no gene match. As DNA, the CDR3 is TGTGCCAGCAGCTTCGTCAGGGGGAGAGAGCAGTACTTC. As protein: CASSFVRGREQYF.

This clonotype was seen repeatedly, ten times or more. At one end the junction does not follow the germline gene, possibly because of a read error. This chain uses TRBV5-1 with TRBJ1-2; 10 nucleotides match TRBD1. CDR3 length: 13 amino acids. Per the germline V gene, CDR1 is SGHRS and CDR2 is YFSETQ. The CDR3 DNA reads TGTGCCAGCAGTTTTGGACAGGGGGATGGCTACACCTTC. This encodes CASSFGQGDGYTF.

This clonotype was seen repeatedly, ten times or more. The chain carries TRBV25-1 and TRBJ1-2; the D gene is possibly TRBD1 (5 bases). Germline V gene lookup returns CDR1 MGHDK and CDR2 SYGVNS. V lost 5 bases and J 8 bases, leaving 21 bases between the germline ends. The CDR3 covers 15 residues. The CDR3 sequence: CASSLQGVRLDGYTF. Here the CDR3 DNA reads TGTGCCAGCAGTTTGCAGGGAGTGCGGCTAGACGGCTACACCTTC.

This clonotype was detected a few times. V and J are TRBV6-5 and TRBJ2-5; D is undetermined. The CDR3 sequence is 17 residues long. Between the trimmed V and J ends, which lost 0 bases and 2 bases, there was a span of 16 bases. The germline gives CDR1 MNHEY, CDR2 SVGAGI. The CDR3 loop reads CASSYSLTFLSQETQYF. Here the CDR3 DNA reads TGTGCCAGCAGTTACTCTTTAACGTTTCTGTCTCAAGAGACCCAGTACTTC.

This clonotype was seen a handful of times. The gene calls are TRBV6-6 and TRBJ2-7; D is undetermined. The CDR3 sequence is 13 residues long. Between the trimmed V and J ends, which lost 4 bases and 3 bases, there was a span of 10 bases. Per germline, CDR1 MNHNY and CDR2 SVGAGI (reference sequence). The chain's CDR3 is CASSSRPGYEQYF. The CDR3 bases are TGTGCCAGCAGTTCTAGGCCGGGCTACGAGCAGTACTTC.

The CDR3 coding sequence is TGCAGTGCTAGCAGAAAAGAGACCCAGTACTTC. It specifies CSASRKETQYF. The V call is TRBV20-1, the J call TRBJ2-5; D not certain. Trimming cost V 3 bases and J 3 bases, with 5 bases left between them. CDR1 DFQATT and CDR2 SNEGSKA come from the germline V gene (reference sequence). There are 11 residues in the CDR3.

This clonotype showed up just a few times. V is TRBV15 and J is TRBJ2-7, with D uncertain. Per the germline V gene, CDR1 is LNHNV and CDR2 is YYDKDF (reference sequence). With 1 base removed from V and 0 bases from J, the gap between germline ends came to 4 bases. The CDR3 covers 13 residues. CDR3 DNA sequence: TGTGCCACCAGCAGAGGCAACTCCTACGAGCAGTACTTC. Its translation is CATSRGNSYEQYF.

This clonotype was detected only a few times. This rearrangement joins TRBV20-1 to TRBJ2-1, with 12 bases fitting TRBD2. Germline CDR1 and CDR2: DFQATT and SNEGSKA (reference sequence). CDR3 size: 16 residues. Unmatched junction bases numbered 5, after V lost 0 bases and J lost 5 bases. The CDR3 nucleotides read TGCAGTGCTAGAGATTTACGACTAGCGGGGGACAATGAGCAGTTCTTC. Translation: CSARDLRLAGDNEQFF.

This clonotype was seen repeatedly, ten times or more. J is TRBJ2-5 and V is TRBV29-1, with D maybe TRBD1 (6 bases). The CDR3 runs to 12 residues. Trimming shortened V by 6 bases and J by 4 bases, and 12 bases separated the two germline ends. Germline V gene sequence: CDR1 SQVTM, CDR2 ANQGSEA. CDR3: CSVGQIGETQYF. The CDR3 bases are TGCAGCGTAGGACAGATCGGAGAGACCCAGTACTTC.

This clonotype was detected many times. The chain links TRBV5-5 to TRBJ2-5; 11 positions agree with TRBD2. Unmatched junction bases numbered 6, after V lost 5 bases and J lost 0 bases. Germline V gene sequence: CDR1 SGHKS, CDR2 YYEKEE (reference sequence). This CDR3 is 16 amino acids long. The CDR3 nucleotides read TGTGCCAGCAGGTCGGGGACTAGCGGAAACCAAGAGACCCAGTACTTC. Amino acids: CASRSGTSGNQETQYF.

This chain links TRBV4-3 with TRBJ1-1; TRBD1 is a possible D gene (5 bases). CDR3 length equals 13 residues. CDR1 is LGHNA, CDR2 YSLEER, per germline. With 4 bases removed from V and 4 bases from J, the gap between germline ends came to 10 bases. CDR3 nucleotide sequence: TGCGCCAGCAGCCCCAGGGAAGCCACTGAAGCTTTCTTT. Its translation is CASSPREATEAFF.

The chain has TRBV12-3 or TRBV12-4 and TRBJ2-7; TRBD2 matches 10 bases. The ends lost 6 bases at V and 2 bases at J; junction bases unmatched: 13. CDR3 length: 17 residues. CDR3 nucleotides: TGTGCCAGCAGCCGGGGGACTTCTAGCGGGAGTACCTACGAGCAGTACTTC. It specifies CASSRGTSSGSTYEQYF.

In its sample, this clonotype was seen a few times. This rearrangement joins TRBV7-9 to TRBJ2-1, with TRBD2 identical over 9 bases. The CDR3 totals 15 residues. Germline CDR1 SEHNR, CDR2 FQNEAQ (reference sequence). V lost 1 base and J lost 8; bases outside the gene matches: 6. Written as DNA, the CDR3 is TGTGCCAGCAGCTTAGGCGGGAGGGCCGTGGATGAGCAGTTCTTC. It yields the protein CASSLGGRAVDEQFF.

Only a few counts were recorded for this clonotype. V is TRBV7-2 and J is TRBJ2-1; the D is unclear. Trimming stripped 4 bases from V and 4 bases from J, with 8 bases between. The CDR3 length is 13 residues. The germline gives CDR1 SGHTA, CDR2 FQGNSA. The CDR3 reads CASSSLPYNEQFF. CDR3 nucleotide sequence: TGTGCCAGCAGCTCCCTCCCTTACAATGAGCAGTTCTTC.

This rearrangement joins TRBV20-1 to TRBJ1-1, with D unresolved. The V gene's germline CDR1 is DFQATT and CDR2 SNEGSKA (reference sequence). This CDR3 region has 13 residues. Trimming cost V 4 bases and J 0 bases, with 9 bases left between them. The CDR3 DNA sequence: TGCAGTGCTATAACCGGATTGAACACTGAAGCTTTCTTT. Amino acids: CSAITGLNTEAFF.

The sample holds a few counts of this clonotype. J is TRBJ2-3 and V is TRBV6-4, with D perhaps TRBD2 (6 bases). Trimming took off 2 bases at V and 0 bases at J, with 6 bases between the two ends. The CDR3 is 14 amino acids. CDR1 is MRHNA, CDR2 SNTAGT, per germline. The CDR3: CASSDGTSTDTQYF. CDR3 DNA: TGTGCCAGCAGTGACGGGACTAGCACAGATACGCAGTATTTT.

V is TRBV5-6 and J is TRBJ2-7, with D tentatively TRBD2 (6 bases). Germline CDR1 and CDR2: SGHDT and YYEEEE. Trimming took off 5 bases at V and 3 bases at J, with 9 bases between the two ends. This CDR3 contains 12 residues. DNA of the CDR3: TGTGCCAGCAGACTGGAGGGCTACGAGCAGTACTTC. Translation: CASRLEGYEQYF.